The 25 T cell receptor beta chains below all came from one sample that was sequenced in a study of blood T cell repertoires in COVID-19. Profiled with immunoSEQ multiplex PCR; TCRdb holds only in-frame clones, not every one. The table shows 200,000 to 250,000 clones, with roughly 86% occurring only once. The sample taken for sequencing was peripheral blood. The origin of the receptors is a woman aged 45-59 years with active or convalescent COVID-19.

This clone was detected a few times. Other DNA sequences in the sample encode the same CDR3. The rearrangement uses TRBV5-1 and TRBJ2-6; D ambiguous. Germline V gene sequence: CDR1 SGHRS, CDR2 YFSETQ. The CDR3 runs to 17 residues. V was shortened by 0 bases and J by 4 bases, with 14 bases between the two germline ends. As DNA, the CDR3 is TGCGCCAGCAGCTTGGCCGGGTTAGGTCCCGGGGCCAACGTCCTGACTTTC. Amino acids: CASSLAGLGPGANVLTF. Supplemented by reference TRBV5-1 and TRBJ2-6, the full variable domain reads KAGVTQTPRYLIKTRGQQVTLSCSPISGHRSVSWYQQTPGQGLQFLFEYFSETQRNKGNFPGRFSGRQFSNSRSEMNVSTLELGDSALYLCASSLAGLGPGANVLTFGAGSRLTVL.

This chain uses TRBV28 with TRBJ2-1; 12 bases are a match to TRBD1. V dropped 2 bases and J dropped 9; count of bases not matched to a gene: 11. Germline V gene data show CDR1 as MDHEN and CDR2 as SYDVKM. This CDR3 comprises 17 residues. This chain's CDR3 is CASSLIGSGQGAPEQFF. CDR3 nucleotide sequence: TGTGCCAGCAGTTTAATCGGGTCGGGACAGGGGGCGCCTGAGCAGTTCTTC.

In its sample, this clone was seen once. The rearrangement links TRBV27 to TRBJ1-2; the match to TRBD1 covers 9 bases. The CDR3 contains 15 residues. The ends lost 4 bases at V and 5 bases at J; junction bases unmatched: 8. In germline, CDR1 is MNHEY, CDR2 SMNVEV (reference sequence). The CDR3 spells CASSSWGQGRYGYTF. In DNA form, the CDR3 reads TGTGCCAGCAGTTCCTGGGGACAGGGAAGATATGGCTACACCTTC.

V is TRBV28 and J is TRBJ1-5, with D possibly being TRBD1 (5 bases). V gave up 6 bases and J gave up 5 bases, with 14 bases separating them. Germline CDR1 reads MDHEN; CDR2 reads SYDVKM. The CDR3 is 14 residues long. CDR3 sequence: CASSPARGDQPQHF. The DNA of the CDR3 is TGTGCCAGCAGCCCAGCCCGGGGGGATCAGCCCCAGCATTTT.

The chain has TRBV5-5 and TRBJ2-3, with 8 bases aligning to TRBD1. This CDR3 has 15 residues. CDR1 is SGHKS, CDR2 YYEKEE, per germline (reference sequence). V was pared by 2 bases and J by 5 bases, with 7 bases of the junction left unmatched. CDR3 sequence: CASSLGQGGRDTQYF. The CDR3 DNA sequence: TGTGCCAGCAGCTTAGGACAGGGAGGTAGAGATACGCAGTATTTT.

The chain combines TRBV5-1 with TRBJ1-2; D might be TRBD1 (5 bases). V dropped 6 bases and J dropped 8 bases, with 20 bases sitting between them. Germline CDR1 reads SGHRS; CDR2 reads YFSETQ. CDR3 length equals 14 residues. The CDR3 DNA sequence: TGCGCCAGCACCCTCGAGCCGGGGGGTGGCGGCTACACCTTC. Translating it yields CASTLEPGGGGYTF.

CDR3 nucleotides: TGTGCCAGCAGCCTGACAGGGGGAAGGGGTGAGCAGTTCTTC. Its protein is CASSLTGGRGEQFF. The chain combines TRBV2 with TRBJ2-1; 9 nucleotides align to TRBD1. Trimming cost V 6 bases and J 9 bases; bases outside gene matches: 9. This CDR3 contains 14 residues. Germline V gives CDR1 SNHLY, CDR2 FYNNEI.

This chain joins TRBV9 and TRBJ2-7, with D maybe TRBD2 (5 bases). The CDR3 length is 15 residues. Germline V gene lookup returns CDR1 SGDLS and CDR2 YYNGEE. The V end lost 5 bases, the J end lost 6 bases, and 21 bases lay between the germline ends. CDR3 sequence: CASSLGRTSTGEQYF. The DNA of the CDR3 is TGTGCCAGCAGTCTAGGCCGGACTTCAACTGGCGAGCAGTACTTC.

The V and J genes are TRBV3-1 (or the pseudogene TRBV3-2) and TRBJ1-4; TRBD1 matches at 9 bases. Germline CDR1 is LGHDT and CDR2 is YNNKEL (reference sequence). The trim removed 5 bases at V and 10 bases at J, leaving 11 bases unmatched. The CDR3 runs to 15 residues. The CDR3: CASSAGQGIIGKLFF. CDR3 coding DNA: TGTGCCAGCAGCGCTGGACAGGGGATAATTGGAAAACTGTTTTTT.

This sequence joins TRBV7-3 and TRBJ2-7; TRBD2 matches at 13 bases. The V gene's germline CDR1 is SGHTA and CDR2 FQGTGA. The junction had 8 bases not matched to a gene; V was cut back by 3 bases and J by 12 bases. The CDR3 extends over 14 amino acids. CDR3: CASSFGTSGAKVYF. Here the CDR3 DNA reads TGTGCCAGCAGCTTTGGGACTAGCGGGGCTAAGGTGTACTTC. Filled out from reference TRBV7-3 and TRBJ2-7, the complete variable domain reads GAGVSQTPSNKVTEKGKYVELRCDPISGHTALYWYRQSLGQGPEFLIYFQGTGAADDSGLPNDRFFAVRPEGSVSTLKIQRTERGDSAVYLCASSFGTSGAKVYFGPGTRLTVT.

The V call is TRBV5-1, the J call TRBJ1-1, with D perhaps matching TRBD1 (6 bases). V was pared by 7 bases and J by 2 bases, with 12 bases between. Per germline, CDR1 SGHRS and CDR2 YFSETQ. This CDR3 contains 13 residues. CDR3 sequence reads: CASAPGVNTEAFF. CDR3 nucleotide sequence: TGCGCCAGCGCCCCAGGGGTAAACACTGAAGCTTTCTTT. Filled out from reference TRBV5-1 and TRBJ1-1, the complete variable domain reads KAGVTQTPRYLIKTRGQQVTLSCSPISGHRSVSWYQQTPGQGLQFLFEYFSETQRNKGNFPGRFSGRQFSNSRSEMNVSTLELGDSALYLCASAPGVNTEAFFGQGTRLTVV.

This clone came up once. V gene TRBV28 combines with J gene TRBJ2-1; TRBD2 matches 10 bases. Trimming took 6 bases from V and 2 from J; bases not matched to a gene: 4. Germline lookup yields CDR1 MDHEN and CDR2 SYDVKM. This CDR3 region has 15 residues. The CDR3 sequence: CASRTSGKPYNEQFF. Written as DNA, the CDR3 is TGTGCCAGCAGAACTAGCGGGAAACCCTACAATGAGCAGTTCTTC.

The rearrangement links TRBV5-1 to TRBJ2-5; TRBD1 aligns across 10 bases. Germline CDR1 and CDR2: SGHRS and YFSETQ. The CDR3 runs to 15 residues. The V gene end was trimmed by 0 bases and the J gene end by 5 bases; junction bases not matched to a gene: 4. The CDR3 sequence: CASSLGQGARETQYF. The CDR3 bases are TGCGCCAGCAGCTTGGGACAGGGGGCGCGGGAGACCCAGTACTTC.

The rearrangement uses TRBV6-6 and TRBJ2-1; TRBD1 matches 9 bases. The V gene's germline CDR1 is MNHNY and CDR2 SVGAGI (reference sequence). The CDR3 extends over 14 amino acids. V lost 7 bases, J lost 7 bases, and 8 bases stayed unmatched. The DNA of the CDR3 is TGTGCCAGCACCCCAGGACAGGGGACGAATGAGCAGTTCTTC. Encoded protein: CASTPGQGTNEQFF.

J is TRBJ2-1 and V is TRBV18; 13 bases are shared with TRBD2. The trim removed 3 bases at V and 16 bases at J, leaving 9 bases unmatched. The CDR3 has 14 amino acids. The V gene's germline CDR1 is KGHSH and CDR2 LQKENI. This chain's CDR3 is CASSPLTSGGRDFF. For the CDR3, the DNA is TGTGCCAGCTCACCCCTGACTAGCGGGGGGCGCGACTTCTTC.

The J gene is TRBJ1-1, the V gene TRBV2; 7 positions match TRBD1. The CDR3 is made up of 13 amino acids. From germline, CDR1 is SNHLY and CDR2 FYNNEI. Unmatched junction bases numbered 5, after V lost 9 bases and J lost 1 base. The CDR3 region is CASHRDRNTEAFF. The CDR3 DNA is TGTGCCAGTCACCGGGACAGGAACACTGAAGCTTTCTTT.

The CDR3 DNA reads as TGTGCCAGCAGTTACTCCCGGGACTTTTACTCAGATACGCAGTATTTT. This gives the protein CASSYSRDFYSDTQYF. The chain recombines TRBV6-5 with TRBJ2-3; possible D gene TRBD2, 6 bases. Germline loops: CDR1 MNHEY, CDR2 SVGAGI. The CDR3 runs 16 residues. The ends were cut back, 0 bases at V and 4 bases at J, with 14 bases in the middle.

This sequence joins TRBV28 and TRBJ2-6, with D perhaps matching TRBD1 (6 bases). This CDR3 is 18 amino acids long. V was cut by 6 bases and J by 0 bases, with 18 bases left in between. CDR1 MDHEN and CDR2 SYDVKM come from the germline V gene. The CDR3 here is CASRVGTTLLSGANVLTF. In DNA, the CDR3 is TGTGCCAGCAGGGTGGGGACAACCCTTCTCTCTGGGGCCAACGTCCTGACTTTC.

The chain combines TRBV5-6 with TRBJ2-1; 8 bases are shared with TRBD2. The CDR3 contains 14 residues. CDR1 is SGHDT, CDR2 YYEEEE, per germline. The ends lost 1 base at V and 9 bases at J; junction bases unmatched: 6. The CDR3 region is CASSLQAGGGEQFF. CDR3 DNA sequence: TGTGCCAGCAGCTTGCAGGCGGGGGGAGGTGAGCAGTTCTTC.

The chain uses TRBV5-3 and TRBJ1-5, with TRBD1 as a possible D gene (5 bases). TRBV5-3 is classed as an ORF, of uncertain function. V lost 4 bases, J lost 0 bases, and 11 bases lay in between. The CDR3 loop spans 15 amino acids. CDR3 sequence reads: CARSATAYSNQPQHF. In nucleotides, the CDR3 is TGTGCCAGAAGCGCGACAGCCTATAGCAATCAGCCCCAGCATTTT.

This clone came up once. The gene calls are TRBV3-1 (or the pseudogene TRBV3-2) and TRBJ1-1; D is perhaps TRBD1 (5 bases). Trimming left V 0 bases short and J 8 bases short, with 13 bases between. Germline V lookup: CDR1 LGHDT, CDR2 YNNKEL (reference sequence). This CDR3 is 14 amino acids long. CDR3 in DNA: TGTGCCAGCAGCCAAGAATTGGGAGGGGAGGAAGCTTTCTTT. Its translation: CASSQELGGEEAFF.

The CDR3: CASSPQGLADYNEQFF. The DNA for the CDR3 is TGTGCCAGTAGTCCGCAGGGACTAGCGGACTACAATGAGCAGTTCTTC. This rearrangement joins TRBV19 to TRBJ2-1; the match to TRBD2 covers 11 bases. The CDR3 length is 16 residues. J gave up 3 bases and V 5 bases, and 6 bases lay outside the gene matches. CDR1 and CDR2 (germline): LNHDA, SQIVND (reference sequence).

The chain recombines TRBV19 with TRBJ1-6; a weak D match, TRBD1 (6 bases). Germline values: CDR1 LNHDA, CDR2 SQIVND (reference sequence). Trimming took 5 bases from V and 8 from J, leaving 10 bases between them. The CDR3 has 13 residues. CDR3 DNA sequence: TGTGCCAGTAGTCTGGACAGAGATTCACCCCTCCACTTT. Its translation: CASSLDRDSPLHF.

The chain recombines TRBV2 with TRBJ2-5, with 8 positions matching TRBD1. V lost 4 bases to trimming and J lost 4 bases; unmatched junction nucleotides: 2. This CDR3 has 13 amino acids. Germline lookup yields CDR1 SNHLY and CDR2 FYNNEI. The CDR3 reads CASSGTGSETQYF. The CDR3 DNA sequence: TGTGCCAGCAGTGGGACAGGGTCAGAGACCCAGTACTTC.

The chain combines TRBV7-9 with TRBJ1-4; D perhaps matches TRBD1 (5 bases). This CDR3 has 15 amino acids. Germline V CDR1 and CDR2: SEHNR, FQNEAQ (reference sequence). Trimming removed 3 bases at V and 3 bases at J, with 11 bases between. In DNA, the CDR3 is TGTGCCAGCAGCTTGAGGACACCCGCTAATGAAAAACTGTTTTTT. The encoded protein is CASSLRTPANEKLFF.